The rows below give T cell receptor beta chains drawn from one sample of a study of blood T cell repertoires in COVID-19. TCRdb keeps only in-frame clones here, not all; method: immunoSEQ multiplex PCR. Seen here are about 270,000 clones, around 85% observed once, and the top ten hold approximately 12%. Sequencing input: peripheral blood. The receptors come from a woman aged 25 to 39 with COVID-19, enrolled during active disease. CDR3s include the opening cysteine and the closing phenylalanine or tryptophan. D genes are given only for firm matches. Clone size, where shown, is once, few, many, or a class for clones that have expanded.

abundance	d_gene	v_gene	j_gene	CDR3nt	CDR3aa
-	-	TRBV4-1	TRBJ2-7	TGCGCCAGCAGCCAAGATCCAGCGCCCGAGCAGTACTTC	CASSQDPAPEQYF
-	-	TRBV7-9	TRBJ2-7	TGTGCCAGCAGCTTAAATCGAGGACTGAATTCCTACGAGCAGTACTTC	CASSLNRGLNSYEQYF
-	-	TRBV13	TRBJ2-1	TGTGCCAGCAGCCCGCGGACTTCCCCTAGTGAGCAGTTCTTC	CASSPRTSPSEQFF
-	-	TRBV2	TRBJ2-3	TGTGCCAGCAGGGAGGGACTTACAGATACGCAGTATTTT	CASREGLTDTQYF
-	-	TRBV14	TRBJ1-1	TGTGCCAGCAGCCTACAGCATAACACTGAAGCTTTCTTT	CASSLQHNTEAFF
once	-	TRBV4-1	TRBJ2-3	TGCGCCAGCAGCCAAGATAATACCGGGGTGGATACGCAGTATTTT	CASSQDNTGVDTQYF
-	-	TRBV28	TRBJ1-2	TGTGCCAGCAGTTTATCACGAGGTTATGGCTACACCTTC	CASSLSRGYGYTF
-	-	TRBV5-4	TRBJ2-2	TGTGCCAGCAGCTTGTCGGGGCGACGGGGGACCGGGGAGCTGTTTTTT	CASSLSGRRGTGELFF
once	-	TRBV19	TRBJ2-7	TGTGCCAGTAGTAACAGGGTTACCTACGAGCAGTACTTC	CASSNRVTYEQYF
-	-	TRBV4-1	TRBJ1-2	TGCGCCAGCAGCCAAGTAGGGGCAGACTATGGCTACACCTTC	CASSQVGADYGYTF
-	-	TRBV5-5	TRBJ2-6	TGTGCCAGCAGCTTGGCCCCTACTAGTTCAGGGGCCAACGTCCTGACTTTC	CASSLAPTSSGANVLTF
-	-	TRBV27	TRBJ2-1	TGTGCCAGCAGTTTAAGAAGAGGGGAGCAGTTCTTC	CASSLRRGEQFF
-	-	TRBV4-1	TRBJ1-6	TGCGCCAGCAGCCAAGAAGCCAGGCGGGATGTTTCACCCCTCCACTTT	CASSQEARRDVSPLHF
-	TRBD2	TRBV10-1	TRBJ2-3	TGCGCCAGCTCCGGACTAGCGGGGGGCATGGATACGCAGTATTTT	CASSGLAGGMDTQYF
few	-	TRBV15	TRBJ1-3	TGTGCCACCAGCAGAGGCCTCTCCGGGGGGGACTCTGGAAACACCATATATTTT	CATSRGLSGGDSGNTIYF
many	-	TRBV11-1	TRBJ1-1	TGTGCCAGCAGCTTATTAGGGGGTGATACTGAAGCTTTCTTT	CASSLLGGDTEAFF
-	-	TRBV11-2	TRBJ2-5	TGTGCCAGCAGCTGGGTGGGGGCAGCGGAGACCCAGTACTTC	CASSWVGAAETQYF
-	TRBD1	TRBV6-1	TRBJ1-1	TGTGCCAGCAGTGACCAGCCAGGGGGCACTGAAGCTTTCTTT	CASSDQPGGTEAFF
-	-	TRBV7-8	TRBJ1-2	TGTGCCAGCAGCCCCTACTATGGCTACACCTTC	CASSPYYGYTF
-	-	TRBV24-1	TRBJ1-2	TGTGCCACCAAGGAGGGGAGGTCGGGACCCTCCTATGGCTACACCTTC	CATKEGRSGPSYGYTF
-	-	TRBV7-6	TRBJ1-1	TGTGCCAGCAGCTTAGGAGCAGGGGCTGAAGCTTTCTTT	CASSLGAGAEAFF
-	-	TRBV6-1	TRBJ2-2	TGTGCCAGCAGTGAAGGCAGGGTATCGTCCCGGGAGCTGTTTTTT	CASSEGRVSSRELFF
-	TRBD1	TRBV15	TRBJ1-3	TGTGCCACCAGCAGAGGTATTGGGACAGTCGTTTCTGGAAACACCATATATTTT	CATSRGIGTVVSGNTIYF
-	-	TRBV3-1/TRBV3-2	TRBJ2-1	TGTGCCAGCAGCCGCAGTTGGAGCTCCTACAATGAGCAGTTCTTC	CASSRSWSSYNEQFF
-	-	TRBV30	TRBJ1-3	TGTGCCTGGAGGTTGTCTTTCTCTGGAAACACCATATATTTT	CAWRLSFSGNTIYF
-	TRBD1	TRBV4-1	TRBJ2-4	TGCGCCAGCAGCCAGGTACCGGGACAGTTAGCCAAAAACATTCAGTACTTC	CASSQVPGQLAKNIQYF
-	TRBD1	TRBV3-1/TRBV3-2	TRBJ1-6	TGTGCCAGCAGCCAAGGGACAGGGGTGGGACCCCTCCACTTT	CASSQGTGVGPLHF
-	-	TRBV20-1	TRBJ1-2	TGCAGTGCTATCAGGGGCTATGGCTACACCTTC	CSAIRGYGYTF